Detailed here is one T cell receptor beta chain. Its matching antigen is unknown. This specimen comes from a study of T cell therapy after organ transplantation. Across the study: T cells were expanded two to three weeks with 30 CMV class I/II epitopes. T cell doses, up to 6, came every 2 weeks; follow-up lasted roughly 30 weeks. Study-wide findings and caveats: Effects of concurrent antirejection and antiviral medications were not evaluable. Post-therapy reconstitution appeared to include transferred and endogenous clonotypes.

Only in-frame clones appear in the TCRdb table, and some are missing; sequencing was by immunoSEQ multiplex PCR. The sample records about 20,000 clones, less than 90% being singletons. As to time point: 20-29 weeks after completion of therapy. Germline lookup yields CDR1 SGDLS and CDR2 YYNGEE. The CDR3 has 14 amino acids. The J segment lost 7 bases and the V segment lost 4 bases, leaving 8 bases of the junction unmatched. The chain recombines TRBV9 with TRBJ1-2; TRBD1 matches 9 bases. Sequenced here: CD8+ T cells from blood, sampled after autologous CMV-specific T cell therapy. The sequence was collected from a human patient who had received a solid organ transplant and had CMV disease. Some T cells may trace back to the graft donor. The CDR3 region has the DNA TGTGCCAGCAGCCCAGCAGACAGGGGGGTTGGCTACACCTTC. This gives the protein CASSPADRGVGYTF. Together with reference TRBV9 and TRBJ1-2, the CDR3 gives the full variable domain: DSGVTQTPKHLITATGQRVTLRCSPRSGDLSVYWYQQSLDQGLQFLIQYYNGEERAKGNILERFSAQQFPDLHSELNLSSLELGDSALYFCASSPADRGVGYTFGSGTRLTVV.